The sample holds a few counts of the clone carrying this T cell receptor (beta chain). Its cognate antigen is unknown. This sample is part of a study of CD8+ T cells in alopecia areata. Study findings and constraints: Sequencing of scalp samples also captures resident alphabeta T cells of normal skin. Relative to mice, TCR sharing across patients was less clear, a difference possibly HLA-related. Higher clonality was seen in lesional scalp than in normal scalp, especially in alopecia totalis/universalis.

Collected material from alopecia areata patients comprised lesional scalp punch biopsies and peripheral blood. Reverse transcribed after extraction, RNA yielded cDNA as the sequencing template. Method: immunoSEQ multiplex PCR; TCRdb's copy keeps in-frame clones and lacks some. Here the sample spans some 240,000 clones, 57% being singletons. The sequencing used CD4+ T cells sorted from blood, collected at week 0. The sequence was collected from a human donor with alopecia areata.

The CDR3 sequence: CASSSPPQGNEAFF. Here the CDR3 DNA reads TGTGCCAGCAGCTCCCCACCGCAGGGGAATGAAGCTTTCTTT. The rearrangement uses TRBV6-5 and TRBJ1-1; D perhaps matches TRBD1 (6 bases). V was cut by 6 bases and J by 7 bases, with 18 bases left in between. This CDR3 comprises 14 residues. Germline lookup yields CDR1 MNHEY and CDR2 SVGAGI.